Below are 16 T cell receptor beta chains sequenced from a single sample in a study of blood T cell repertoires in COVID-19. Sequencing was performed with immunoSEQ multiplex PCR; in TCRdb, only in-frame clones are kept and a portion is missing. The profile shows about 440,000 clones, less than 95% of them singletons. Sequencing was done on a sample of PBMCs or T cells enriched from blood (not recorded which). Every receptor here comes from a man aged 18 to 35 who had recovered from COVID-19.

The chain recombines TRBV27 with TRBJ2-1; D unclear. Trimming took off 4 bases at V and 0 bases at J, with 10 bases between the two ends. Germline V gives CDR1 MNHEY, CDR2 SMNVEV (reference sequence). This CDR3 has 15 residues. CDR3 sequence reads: CASSSLLNSYNEQFF. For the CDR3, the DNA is TGTGCCAGCAGTTCCTTACTGAACTCCTACAATGAGCAGTTCTTC.

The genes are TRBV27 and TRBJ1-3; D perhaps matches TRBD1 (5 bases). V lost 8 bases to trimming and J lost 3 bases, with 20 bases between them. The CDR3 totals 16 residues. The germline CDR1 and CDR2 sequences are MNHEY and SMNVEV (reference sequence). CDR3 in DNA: TGTGCCAGCGGCCCCGCCGGACGGGGGAATGGAAACACCATATATTTT. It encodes CASGPAGRGNGNTIYF.

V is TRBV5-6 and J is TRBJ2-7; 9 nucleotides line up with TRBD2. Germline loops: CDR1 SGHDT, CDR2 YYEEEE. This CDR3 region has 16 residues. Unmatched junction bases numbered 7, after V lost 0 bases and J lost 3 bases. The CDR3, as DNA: TGTGCCAGCAGCTTGGGGCTAGCGGGGTTCGACTACGAGCAGTACTTC. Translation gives CASSLGLAGFDYEQYF.

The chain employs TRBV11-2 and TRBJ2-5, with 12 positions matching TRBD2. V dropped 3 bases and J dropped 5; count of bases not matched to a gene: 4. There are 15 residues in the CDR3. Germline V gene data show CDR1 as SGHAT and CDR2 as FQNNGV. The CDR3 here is CASSFGLAGMETQYF. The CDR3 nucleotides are TGTGCCAGCAGCTTCGGACTAGCGGGGATGGAGACCCAGTACTTC.

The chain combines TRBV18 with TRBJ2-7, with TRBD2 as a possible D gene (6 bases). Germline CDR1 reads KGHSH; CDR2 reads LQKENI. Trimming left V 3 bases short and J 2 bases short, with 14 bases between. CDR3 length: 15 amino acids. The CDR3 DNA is TGTGCCAGCTCACCTGGGACTTCTAAAGCCTACGAGCAGTACTTC. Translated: CASSPGTSKAYEQYF.

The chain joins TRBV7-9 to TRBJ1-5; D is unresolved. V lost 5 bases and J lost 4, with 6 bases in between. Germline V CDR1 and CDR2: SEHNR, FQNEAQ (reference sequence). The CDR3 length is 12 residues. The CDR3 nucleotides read TGTGCCAGCAGCCTAACTAATCAGCCCCAGCATTTT. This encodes CASSLTNQPQHF.

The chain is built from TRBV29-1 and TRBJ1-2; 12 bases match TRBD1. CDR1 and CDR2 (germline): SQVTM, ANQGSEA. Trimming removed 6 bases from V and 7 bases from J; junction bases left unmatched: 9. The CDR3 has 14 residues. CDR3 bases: TGCAGCGTGTGGGACAGGGGGCGAGTCTTTGGCTACACCTTC. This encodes CSVWDRGRVFGYTF.

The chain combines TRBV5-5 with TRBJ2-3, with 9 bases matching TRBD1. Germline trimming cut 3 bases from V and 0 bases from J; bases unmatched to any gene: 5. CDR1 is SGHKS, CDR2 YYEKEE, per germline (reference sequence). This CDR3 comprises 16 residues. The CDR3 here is CASSYSGTGSTDTQYF. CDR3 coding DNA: TGTGCCAGCAGCTATTCCGGGACAGGGAGCACAGATACGCAGTATTTT.

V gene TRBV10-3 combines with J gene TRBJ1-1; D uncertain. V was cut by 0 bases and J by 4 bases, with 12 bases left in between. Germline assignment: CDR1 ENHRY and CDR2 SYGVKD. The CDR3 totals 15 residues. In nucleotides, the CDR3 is TGTGCCATCAGTGAGTCAGCGGGGTTGGGCACTGAAGCTTTCTTT. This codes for CAISESAGLGTEAFF.

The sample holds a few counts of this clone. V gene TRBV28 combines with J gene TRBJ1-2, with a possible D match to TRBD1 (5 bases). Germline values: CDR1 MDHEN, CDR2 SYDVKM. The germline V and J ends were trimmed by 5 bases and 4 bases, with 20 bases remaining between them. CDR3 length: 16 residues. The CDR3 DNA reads TGTGCCAGCAGTCCGCCAAGCGACAGCGAAGGCTATGGCTACACCTTC. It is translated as CASSPPSDSEGYGYTF.

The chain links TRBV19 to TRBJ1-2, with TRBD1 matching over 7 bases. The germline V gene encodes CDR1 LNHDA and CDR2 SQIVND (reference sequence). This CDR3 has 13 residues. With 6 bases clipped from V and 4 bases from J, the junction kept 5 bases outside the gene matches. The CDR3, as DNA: TGTGCCAGTAGCCGACAGGGAGTCTATGGCTACACCTTC. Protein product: CASSRQGVYGYTF.

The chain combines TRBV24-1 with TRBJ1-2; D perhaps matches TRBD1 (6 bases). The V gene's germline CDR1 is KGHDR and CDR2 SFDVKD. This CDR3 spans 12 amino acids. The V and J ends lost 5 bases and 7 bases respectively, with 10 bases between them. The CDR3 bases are TGTGCCACCAGTGCGGACAGTCTTGGCTACACCTTC. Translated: CATSADSLGYTF.

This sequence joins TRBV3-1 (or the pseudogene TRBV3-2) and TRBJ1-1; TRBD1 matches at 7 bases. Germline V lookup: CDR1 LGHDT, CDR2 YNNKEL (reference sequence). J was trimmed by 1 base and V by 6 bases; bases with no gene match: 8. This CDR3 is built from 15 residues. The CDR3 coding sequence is TGTGCCAGCAGGCCTACGACAGGGAGGAACACTGAAGCTTTCTTT. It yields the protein CASRPTTGRNTEAFF.

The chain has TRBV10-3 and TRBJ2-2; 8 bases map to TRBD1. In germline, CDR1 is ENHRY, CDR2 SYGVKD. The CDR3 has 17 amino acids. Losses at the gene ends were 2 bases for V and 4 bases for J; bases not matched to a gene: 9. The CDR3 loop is CAISEPGTGSGTGELFF. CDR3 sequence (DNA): TGTGCCATCAGTGAGCCAGGGACAGGTTCGGGCACCGGGGAGCTGTTTTTT.

CDR3 coding DNA: TGTGCCAGCAGCCCCGCCACAGGGTATAATTTCGGAAACACCATATATTTT. Translated, it gives CASSPATGYNFGNTIYF. The V and J genes are TRBV28 and TRBJ1-3; a weak D match, TRBD1 (6 bases). There are 17 residues in the CDR3. V was trimmed by 6 bases and J by 4 bases, leaving 22 bases between them. Germline V gene sequence: CDR1 MDHEN, CDR2 SYDVKM.

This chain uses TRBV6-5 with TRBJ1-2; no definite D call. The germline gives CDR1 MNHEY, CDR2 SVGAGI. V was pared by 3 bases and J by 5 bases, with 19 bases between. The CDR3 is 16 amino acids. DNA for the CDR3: TGTGCCAGCAGTTATAAGTGGCAGGAAGTTGATTATGGCTACACCTTC. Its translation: CASSYKWQEVDYGYTF.